This T cell receptor beta chain was obtained from a study of T cell repertoires in cytomegalovirus infection. Study at large: Indicated by public TCR beta signatures were CMV infection and matching HLA type. General study findings and limits: Dominating the ex vivo response were TCR beta clonotypes that were CMV-specific and HLA-C-restricted.

For this clonotype: Its cognate antigen is unknown.

TCRdb re-called the reads through MiXCR, storing one row per CDR3 protein. The table includes a few hundred thousand distinct CDR3 sequences, about 32% detected once. This sequence originates from a human donor in good health (CMV status not recorded). Some clones in this sample may be carry-over from other donors' samples. Sequencing was performed on cultured PBMCs, taken from culture after CMV antigen stimulation.

CDR3 in DNA: TGCAGCGTTGAACTAGGGACTGAGCAGTTCTTC. Amino acid sequence: CSVELGTEQFF. V usage is TRBV29-1 and J usage is TRBJ2-1, with D perhaps being TRBD1 or TRBD2 (5 bases each). The CDR3 is 11 residues long. Per germline, CDR1 SQVTM and CDR2 ANQGSEA. Trimming shortened V by 2 bases and J by 9 bases, and 8 bases separated the two germline ends.